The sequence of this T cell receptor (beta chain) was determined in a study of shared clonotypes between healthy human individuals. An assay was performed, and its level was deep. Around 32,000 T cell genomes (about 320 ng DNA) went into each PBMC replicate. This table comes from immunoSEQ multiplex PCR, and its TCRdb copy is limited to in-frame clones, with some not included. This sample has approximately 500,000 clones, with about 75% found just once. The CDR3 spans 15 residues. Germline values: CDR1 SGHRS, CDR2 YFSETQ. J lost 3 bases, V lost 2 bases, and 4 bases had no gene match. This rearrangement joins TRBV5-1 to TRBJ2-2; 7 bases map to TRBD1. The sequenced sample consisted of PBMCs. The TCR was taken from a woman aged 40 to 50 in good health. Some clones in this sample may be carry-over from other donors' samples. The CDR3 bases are TGCGCCAGCAGCTTTCTACAGGGGCACACCGGGGAGCTGTTTTTT. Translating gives CASSFLQGHTGELFF.